Each of the 15 T cell receptor beta chains below was sequenced from the same sample in a study of blood T cell repertoires in COVID-19 (dated by TCRdb to the early 2020s). Library generation was performed with the immunoSEQ multiplex PCR assay. TCRdb provides this immuneACCESS table in a form limited to in-frame rearrangements. Some clones are lacking; in checked studies, under half of them reflect an unresolved V gene, and why the rest are absent is not known. The sample contains 100,000 to 150,000 clones, approximately 81% of them found a single time. 3.9% of the sample rests with the top ten. Sequencing was done on a sample of peripheral blood. These receptors originate from a man in his 60s with acute or convalescent COVID-19.

CDR3 loop: CASSVKLAANTGELFF. CDR3 bases: TGTGCCAGCAGCGTAAAGCTAGCGGCGAACACCGGGGAGCTGTTTTTT. V is TRBV9 and J is TRBJ2-2; TRBD2 matches 7 bases. The CDR3 is 16 amino acids. The V and J ends lost 1 base and 0 bases, in that order; junction bases with no gene match: 3. From germline, CDR1 is SGDLS and CDR2 YYNGEE.

This chain joins TRBV3-1 (or the pseudogene TRBV3-2) and TRBJ1-5; 9 bases are a match to TRBD1. Trimming took 2 bases from V and 0 from J; bases not matched to a gene: 8. The CDR3 extends over 18 amino acids. The germline gives CDR1 LGHDT, CDR2 YNNKEL (reference sequence). The DNA for the CDR3 is TGTGCCAGCAGCCAAACAGGGGGCCGACTCTTTAGCAATCAGCCCCAGCATTTT. It specifies CASSQTGGRLFSNQPQHF.

V usage is TRBV15 and J usage is TRBJ1-6; D gene unclear. Germline CDR1 LNHNV, CDR2 YYDKDF (reference sequence). Trimming removed 1 base at V and 1 base at J, with 8 bases between. This CDR3 has 16 amino acids. The CDR3, as DNA: TGTGCCACCAGCAGAGCTGGGCTGTCCTATAATTCACCCCTCCACTTT. It codes for CATSRAGLSYNSPLHF. Variable domain in full (rest from reference TRBV15 and TRBJ1-6): DAMVIQNPRYQVTQFGKPVTLSCSQTLNHNVMYWYQQKSSQAPKLLFHYYDKDFNNEADTPDNFQSRRPNTSFCFLDIRSPGLGDTAMYLCATSRAGLSYNSPLHFGNGTRLTVT.

CDR3 region: CASSMNLRQGNTGELFF. The CDR3 nucleotides read TGTGCCAGTAGTATGAACCTTCGACAGGGAAACACCGGGGAGCTGTTTTTT. This chain connects TRBV19 to TRBJ2-2; 7 bases align to TRBD1. Unmatched junction bases numbered 9, after V lost 3 bases and J lost 2 bases. CDR1 is LNHDA, CDR2 SQIVND, per germline (reference sequence). The CDR3 is 17 amino acids.

This rearrangement joins TRBV5-1 to TRBJ1-6; 8 bases agree with TRBD1. Germline CDR1 is SGHRS and CDR2 is YFSETQ. The CDR3 spans 13 residues. V lost 4 bases to trimming and J lost 10 bases; unmatched junction nucleotides: 4. The CDR3 region has the DNA TGCGCCAGCAGCACGGGGACAGGCTCACCCCTCCACTTT. Translating it yields CASSTGTGSPLHF.

CDR3 protein: CASLRTEMNTEAFF. CDR3 nucleotide sequence: TGTGCCAGCCTCCGGACAGAGATGAACACTGAAGCTTTCTTT. The chain uses TRBV28 and TRBJ1-1; D may be TRBD1 (6 bases). V lost 8 bases and J lost 0, with 13 bases in between. The CDR3 runs 14 residues. Per the germline V gene, CDR1 is MDHEN and CDR2 is SYDVKM.

CDR3 sequence (DNA): TGTGCCAGCAGCGTAGAATCCCACGGGAGGGCCGGTTTGGATGAGCAGTTCTTC. This encodes CASSVESHGRAGLDEQFF. The chain recombines TRBV9 with TRBJ2-1, with TRBD2 matching over 8 bases. With 0 bases clipped from V and 8 bases from J, the junction kept 16 bases outside the gene matches. The CDR3 spans 18 residues. Germline V gene lookup returns CDR1 SGDLS and CDR2 YYNGEE.

The genes are TRBV5-5 and TRBJ1-6, with TRBD1 as a possible D gene (5 bases). Germline-derived CDR1 and CDR2 are SGHKS and YYEKEE (reference sequence). The CDR3 has 16 amino acids. V dropped 4 bases and J dropped 8 bases, with 19 bases sitting between them. CDR3 sequence: CASSAFWGRDDSPLHF. The DNA for the CDR3 is TGTGCCAGCAGCGCCTTTTGGGGCAGGGATGATTCACCCCTCCACTTT. The whole variable domain, filled in from reference TRBV5-5 and TRBJ1-6, reads DAGVTQSPTHLIKTRGQQVTLRCSPISGHKSVSWYQQVLGQGPQFIFQYYEKEERGRGNFPDRFSARQFPNYSSELNVNALLLGDSALYLCASSAFWGRDDSPLHFGNGTRLTVT.

The V gene is TRBV30, the J gene TRBJ2-7; D perhaps matches TRBD1 (6 bases). Germline values: CDR1 GTSNPN, CDR2 SVGIG (reference sequence). The CDR3 has 12 residues. The V and J ends lost 0 bases and 6 bases respectively, with 9 bases between them. In DNA form, the CDR3 reads TGTGCCTGGAGTGTACGAGGGGGCGAGCAGTACTTC. This gives the protein CAWSVRGGEQYF.

The rearrangement joins TRBV19 to TRBJ2-5; D is unresolved. From germline, CDR1 is LNHDA and CDR2 SQIVND (reference sequence). This CDR3 is built from 15 residues. Trimming took 1 base from V and 7 from J, leaving 16 bases between them. Here the CDR3 DNA reads TGTGCCAGTAGTATAGGAGATGCCTGGTCGGGGACCCAGTACTTC. Encoded protein: CASSIGDAWSGTQYF. Based on the CDR3 plus reference TRBV19 and TRBJ2-5, the full variable domain is DGGITQSPKYLFRKEGQNVTLSCEQNLNHDAMYWYRQDPGQGLRLIYYSQIVNDFQKGDIAEGYSVSREKKESFPLTVTSAQKNPTAFYLCASSIGDAWSGTQYFGPGTRLLVL.

V and J are TRBV3-1 (or the pseudogene TRBV3-2) and TRBJ2-5, with D maybe TRBD1 (5 bases). V was clipped by 4 bases and J by 0 bases, with 9 bases between them. CDR1 and CDR2 (germline): LGHDT, YNNKEL (reference sequence). This CDR3 has 14 amino acids. The CDR3 reads CASSPDRNQETQYF. In DNA, the CDR3 is TGTGCCAGCAGCCCTGACAGAAACCAAGAGACCCAGTACTTC.

The chain couples TRBV9 to TRBJ1-1; D unclear. Between the trimmed V and J ends, which lost 4 bases and 6 bases, there was a span of 7 bases. Germline loops: CDR1 SGDLS, CDR2 YYNGEE. This CDR3 is built from 11 residues. This CDR3 reads CASSTDAEAFF. Here the CDR3 DNA reads TGTGCCAGCAGCACAGACGCTGAAGCTTTCTTT.

V usage is TRBV7-3 and J usage is TRBJ2-4, with 9 bases aligning to TRBD1. Trimming took 5 bases from V and 8 from J; bases not matched to a gene: 10. Germline V CDR1 and CDR2: SGHTA, FQGTGA. This CDR3 region has 15 residues. The CDR3 region has the DNA TGTGCCAGCAGCGCCACAGGGGGCGGAATTGACATTCAGTACTTC. This gives the protein CASSATGGGIDIQYF.

V is TRBV19 and J is TRBJ2-6; 7 bases agree with TRBD1. The CDR3 is 14 amino acids. J lost 2 bases, V lost 8 bases, and 3 bases had no gene match. Looked up from germline, CDR1 is LNHDA and CDR2 is SQIVND (reference sequence). The CDR3 loop is CASEQGAGANVLTF. DNA of the CDR3: TGTGCCAGTGAGCAGGGGGCTGGGGCCAACGTCCTGACTTTC.

The rearrangement joins TRBV7-3 to TRBJ2-1; 12 nucleotides line up with TRBD2. V trimming: 5 bases; J trimming: 2 bases; junction bases outside the gene matches: 7. In germline, CDR1 is SGHTA, CDR2 FQGTGA. This CDR3 is built from 17 residues. CDR3 sequence reads: CASSASSGRGAYNEQFF. For the CDR3, the DNA is TGTGCCAGCAGCGCCTCTAGCGGGAGGGGGGCCTACAATGAGCAGTTCTTC.